One T cell receptor beta chain is described in this entry. Its antigen is not identified. Those who donated were healthy HIV-negative adults, with no recent acute infections or vaccinations reported. This sample was taken from a study of shared clonotypes between healthy human individuals. Overall study findings and caveats: Researchers found naive subsets generally carried larger estimated richness than memory subsets. Limitation of the genetic and exposure-history diversity represented came from the few donors.

Per the authors' pipeline: Because ImmunoSEQ provided only junction sequences with no quality scores, the filtering differed. Some clones are missing from TCRdb's copy, which holds only in-frame ones; the method was immunoSEQ multiplex PCR. From that table come the V and J calls and clone size; the DNA was used to work out D and trimming. The sample contains 2 million to 2.5 million clones, roughly 90% of which appear only once. The source is a man younger than 30 in good health. Some clones in this sample may be carry-over from other donors' samples. The sample was naive CD4+ T cells from PBMCs. As for subset: CD45RA+ positively selected.

CDR3 amino acids: CASSLESGTGFFF. Here the CDR3 DNA reads TGTGCCAGCAGTTTAGAGAGTGGGACAGGGTTTTTCTTT. The chain is built from TRBV27 and TRBJ1-1; TRBD1 matches 9 bases. The CDR3 is 13 residues long. Germline-derived CDR1 and CDR2 are MNHEY and SMNVEV (reference sequence). Trimming at V came to 2 bases and at J to 13 bases, leaving 8 bases not matched to a gene.